This T cell receptor beta chain was identified during a study of blood T cell repertoires in COVID-19. On the study more broadly: From T cells, B-cell-depleted T cells, or PBMCs came the material, which was cDNA or gDNA.

V lost 4 bases, J lost 3 bases, and 9 bases stayed unmatched. The CDR3 runs to 16 residues. CDR1 and CDR2 from the germline V gene are SGHDT and YYEEEE. Only in-frame clones appear in the TCRdb table, and some are missing; sequencing was by immunoSEQ multiplex PCR. The table records 96,000 or so clones, approximately 91% of them present only once. Sequencing was performed on peripheral blood. The sequence came from a man in his 60s with acute or convalescent COVID-19. The genes are TRBV5-6 and TRBJ1-3, with 8 positions matching TRBD1. The CDR3, as DNA: TGTGCCAGCAGCCAAGGACAGGGAGTTATTGGAAACACCATATATTTT. Translating it yields CASSQGQGVIGNTIYF.